This T cell receptor beta chain was recovered during a study of shared clonotypes between healthy human individuals. The assay was carried out at the deep level. Clones were sequenced by immunoSEQ multiplex PCR, and TCRdb holds only the in-frame ones, with some missing. The profile shows more than 450,000 clones, less than 85% of them singletons. The CDR3 loop spans 14 amino acids. Trimming removed 8 bases from V and 4 bases from J; junction bases left unmatched: 10. Germline assignment: CDR1 MDHEN and CDR2 SYDVKM. The TCR comes from a woman in her thirties or forties in good health. Some clones in this sample may be carry-over from other donors' samples. The specimen sequenced was PBMCs. This chain uses TRBV28 with TRBJ1-2, with TRBD1 matching 7 bases. DNA for the CDR3: TGTGCCAGCGACCCTCCGGGACAGTCCTATGGCTACACCTTC. Residues: CASDPPGQSYGYTF.